The subject of this entry is one TCR beta chain. The entry originates in a study of molecular identifiers for immune sequencing clone quantification. Via MiXCR, TCRdb re-called the PCR reads, giving one row per CDR3 protein. Of tens of thousands of distinct CDR3 sequences detected, around 18% appear once; the ten largest clones hold about 1.5%. The sequenced sample was naive CD8+ T cells from blood, with Jurkat cell RNA spiked in. Described subset: FACS-sorted CD8+CD4-CCR7+CD45RA+ naive T cells. The clonotype originates from a human donor in good health. Some libraries in this study had Jurkat cell RNA spiked in.

The CDR3 loop reads CASSFNSGANVLTF. The CDR3 DNA sequence: TGTGCCAGCAGCTTTAACTCTGGGGCCAACGTCCTGACTTTC. This chain connects TRBV7-6 to TRBJ2-6; the D is unclear. Germline CDR1 and CDR2: SGHVS and FNYEAQ. V was pared by 3 bases and J by 0 bases, with 3 bases between. There are 14 residues in the CDR3.